The 14 T cell receptor beta chains below come from one sample, sequenced in a study of blood T cell repertoires in COVID-19. Only in-frame clones appear in the TCRdb table, and some are missing; sequencing was by immunoSEQ multiplex PCR. The sample lists 440,000 or so clones, 89% seen once, with about 1.6% in the top ten. Sequenced input: peripheral blood. The receptors originated from a woman in her thirties or forties with COVID-19, enrolled during active disease.

The genes are TRBV6-2 or TRBV6-3 and TRBJ2-1; 10 bases are shared with TRBD2. The length of the CDR3 is 15 residues. The V and J ends lost 5 bases and 1 base, in that order; junction bases with no gene match: 2. Germline V lookup: CDR1 MNHEY, CDR2 SVGEGT. The CDR3 protein is CASSLSGRSYNEQFF. In DNA, the CDR3 is TGTGCCAGCAGTCTTAGCGGGAGGTCCTACAATGAGCAGTTCTTC.

The rearrangement links TRBV19 to TRBJ1-6, with TRBD1 identical over 7 bases. The germline V gene has CDR1 LNHDA and CDR2 SQIVND (reference sequence). J gave up 10 bases and V 4 bases, and 13 bases lay outside the gene matches. This CDR3 comprises 16 residues. CDR3 in DNA: TGTGCCAGTAGTACGGATAAAACAGGGGCCGGCTCACCCCTCCACTTT. Protein: CASSTDKTGAGSPLHF.

The V gene is TRBV6-6, the J gene TRBJ2-1; 9 nucleotides agree with TRBD1. Trimming removed 4 bases from V and 1 base from J; junction bases left unmatched: 5. Looked up from germline, CDR1 is MNHNY and CDR2 is SVGAGI (reference sequence). CDR3 length equals 16 residues. The CDR3 is CASSLGTGLSYNEQFF. CDR3 sequence (DNA): TGTGCCAGCAGTTTGGGGACAGGGCTATCCTACAATGAGCAGTTCTTC.

This chain joins TRBV5-4 and TRBJ1-4; 9 bases are a match to TRBD1. The V gene's germline CDR1 is SGHNT and CDR2 YYREEE (reference sequence). J was trimmed by 6 bases and V by 1 base; bases with no gene match: 4. CDR3 length equals 15 residues. CDR3 nucleotide sequence: TGTGCCAGCAGCTTGTTCGACAGGGGGGATGAAAAACTGTTTTTT. Translated: CASSLFDRGDEKLFF.

This chain joins TRBV6-6 and TRBJ1-2; maybe TRBD1 (5 bases). Trimming took 2 bases from V and 2 from J, leaving 12 bases between them. Germline CDR1 MNHNY, CDR2 SVGAGI (reference sequence). This CDR3 has 15 amino acids. CDR3 in amino acids: CASSYHIDRNYGYTF. DNA of the CDR3: TGTGCCAGCAGTTACCACATCGACAGAAACTATGGCTACACCTTC.

This sequence joins TRBV27 and TRBJ1-6; the D is unclear. The CDR3 length is 14 residues. Germline CDR1 is MNHEY and CDR2 is SMNVEV (reference sequence). V was shortened by 8 bases and J by 7 bases, with 15 bases between the two germline ends. In nucleotides, the CDR3 is TGTGCCAGCGGGTACCGGGTTATCAATTCACCCCTCCACTTT. Amino acid sequence: CASGYRVINSPLHF.

This chain joins TRBV2 and TRBJ2-1; 9 bases agree with TRBD2. V gave up 6 bases and J gave up 8 bases; unmatched junction bases: 11. The CDR3 contains 15 residues. Germline lookup yields CDR1 SNHLY and CDR2 FYNNEI. Here the CDR3 DNA reads TGTGCCAGCAGGATTAGCGGGAGCGTTGTTGATGAGCAGTTCTTC. Amino acids: CASRISGSVVDEQFF.

The chain is built from TRBV3-1 (or the pseudogene TRBV3-2) and TRBJ2-5; D is undetermined. Trimming stripped 4 bases from V and 4 bases from J, with 7 bases between. CDR3 length: 12 residues. In germline, CDR1 is LGHDT, CDR2 YNNKEL (reference sequence). CDR3 amino acids: CASSPLSETQYF. DNA of the CDR3: TGTGCCAGCAGCCCCCTCTCAGAGACCCAGTACTTC.

The chain links TRBV4-1 to TRBJ2-7; 10 positions agree with TRBD1. V gave up 1 base and J gave up 5 bases; unmatched junction bases: 5. Per germline, CDR1 MGHRA and CDR2 YSYEKL. The CDR3 sequence is 15 residues long. The CDR3 DNA follows: TGCGCCAGCAGCCAAGGACAGGGGGCGTACGACGAGCAGTACTTC. Translated: CASSQGQGAYDEQYF.

Only a few counts were recorded for this clone. The rearrangement uses TRBV27 and TRBJ1-3, with 8 bases lining up with TRBD1. The CDR3 runs to 15 residues. The V gene end was trimmed by 7 bases and the J gene end by 3 bases; junction bases not matched to a gene: 8. Germline lookup yields CDR1 MNHEY and CDR2 SMNVEV (reference sequence). The CDR3 protein is CASTAGGSYGNTIYF. The CDR3 DNA reads as TGTGCCAGCACCGCAGGGGGCTCCTATGGAAACACCATATATTTT.

The genes are TRBV4-3 and TRBJ1-1; D might be TRBD1 (5 bases). Germline CDR1 reads LGHNA; CDR2 reads YSLEER. Trimming took off 3 bases at V and 8 bases at J, with 16 bases between the two ends. This CDR3 is built from 14 residues. The CDR3 loop reads CASSQATVRGEAFF. The CDR3 DNA sequence: TGCGCCAGCAGCCAGGCGACAGTTAGGGGCGAAGCTTTCTTT.

J is TRBJ1-1 and V is TRBV27; 10 nucleotides line up with TRBD1. CDR3 length: 16 amino acids. V lost 5 bases to trimming and J lost 0 bases; unmatched junction nucleotides: 6. Germline-derived CDR1 and CDR2 are MNHEY and SMNVEV (reference sequence). The CDR3 nucleotides are TGTGCCAGCAGTCCGGGGACAGGGGCTATGAACACTGAAGCTTTCTTT. Translation gives CASSPGTGAMNTEAFF.

The gene calls are TRBV4-2 and TRBJ1-5; 9 positions agree with TRBD1. Germline CDR1 reads LGHNA; CDR2 reads YNFKEQ. V gave up 2 bases and J gave up 4 bases; unmatched junction bases: 9. The CDR3 covers 17 residues. The CDR3 loop is CASSQPTGTGRNQPQHF. The CDR3 bases are TGTGCCAGCAGCCAACCGACCGGGACAGGGCGGAATCAGCCCCAGCATTTT.

With respect to this clone: Mismatch with germline at one junction end may stem from a read error. V gene TRBV5-1 combines with J gene TRBJ2-7; 8 bases line up with TRBD1. The CDR3 contains 15 residues. The V gene's germline CDR1 is SGHRS and CDR2 YFSETQ. The DNA for the CDR3 is TGCGCCAGCACCCCGACAGGGGCGAGCTCCTACGAGCAGTGCTTC. It yields the protein CASTPTGASSYEQCF.